The source of this TCR beta chain is a study of T cell repertoires in cytomegalovirus infection. Study information: A matching HLA type, together with CMV infection, was signaled by public TCR beta signatures.

TCRdb re-derived calls from the reads in MiXCR, one entry per CDR3 protein. The sample contains 830,000 or so distinct CDR3 sequences, roughly 33% of which appear only once. This clonotype was found a few times. Its matching antigen is unknown. Germline-derived CDR1 and CDR2 are MNHEY and SMNVEV (reference sequence). Trimming took off 0 bases at V and 4 bases at J, with 13 bases between the two ends. This CDR3 has 16 residues. The specimen was cultured CD8+ T cells from PBMCs, collected from culture after CMV antigen stimulation. The rearrangement joins TRBV27 to TRBJ2-4; D remains ambiguous. The sequence came from a human donor in good health (CMV status not recorded). Some clones in this sample may be carry-over from other donors' samples. The CDR3 reads CASSLSIPSLKNIQYF. In DNA form, the CDR3 reads TGTGCCAGCAGTTTATCGATCCCCAGCCTTAAAAACATTCAGTACTTC.